The source of this T cell receptor beta chain is a study of blood T cell repertoires in COVID-19. In the study overall: The analysed material was cDNA or gDNA that came from T cells, B-cell-depleted T cells, or PBMCs.

Authors' analysis steps: Counts of nucleated cells, estimated from reference gene primer amplification, were obtained. Libraries were prepared by immunoSEQ multiplex PCR; TCRdb keeps only in-frame clonotypes and omits some of them. D and trimming were read from the DNA, whereas the V and J calls and clone size are those reported in that table. The table has around 150,000 clones, 65% to 85% seen once; the top ten hold under 10%. J gave up 0 bases and V 3 bases, and 5 bases lay outside the gene matches. The CDR3 totals 18 residues. Germline V gene data show CDR1 as LGHDT and CDR2 as YNNKEL (reference sequence).

The chain employs TRBV3-1 (or the pseudogene TRBV3-2) and TRBJ2-6; 10 nucleotides agree with TRBD1. Sample: peripheral blood. The TCR comes from a man aged 45-60 years with active or convalescent COVID-19. The CDR3 coding sequence is TGTGCCAGCAGCCACCGGACAGGGGGGAGCTCTGGGGCCAACGTCCTGACTTTC. Its translation: CASSHRTGGSSGANVLTF.